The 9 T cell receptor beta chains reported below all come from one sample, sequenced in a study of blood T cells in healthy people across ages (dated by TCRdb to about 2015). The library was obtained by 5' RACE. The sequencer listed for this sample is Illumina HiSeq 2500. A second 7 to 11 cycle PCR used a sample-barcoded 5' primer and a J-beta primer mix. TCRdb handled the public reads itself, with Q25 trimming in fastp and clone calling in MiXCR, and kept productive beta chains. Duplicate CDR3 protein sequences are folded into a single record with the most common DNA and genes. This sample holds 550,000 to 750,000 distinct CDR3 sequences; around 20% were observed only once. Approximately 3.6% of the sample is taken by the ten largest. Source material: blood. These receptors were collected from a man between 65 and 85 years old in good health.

The chain's CDR3 is CASIPVTGDYEQYF. As DNA, the CDR3 is TGTGCCAGCATCCCCGTGACAGGGGATTACGAGCAGTACTTC. The chain carries TRBV27 and TRBJ2-5; 8 positions agree with TRBD1. The J call may be faulty, since TRBJ2-7 better matches the DNA end. This CDR3 is built from 14 residues. Germline CDR1 and CDR2: MNHEY and SMNVEV (reference sequence).

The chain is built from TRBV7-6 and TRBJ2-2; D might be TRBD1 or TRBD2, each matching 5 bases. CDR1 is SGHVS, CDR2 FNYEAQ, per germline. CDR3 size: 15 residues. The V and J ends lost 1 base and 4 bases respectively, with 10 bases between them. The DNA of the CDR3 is TGTGCCAGCAGCTTAGATGCAGGGAGCACCGGGGAGCTGTTTTTT. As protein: CASSLDAGSTGELFF.

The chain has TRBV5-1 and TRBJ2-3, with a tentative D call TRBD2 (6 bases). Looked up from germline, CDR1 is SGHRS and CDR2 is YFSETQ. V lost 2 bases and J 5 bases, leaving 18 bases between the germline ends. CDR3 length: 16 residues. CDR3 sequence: CASSFRVPGDGDTQYF. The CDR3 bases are TGCGCCAGCAGCTTCCGGGTTCCGGGAGATGGAGATACGCAGTATTTT.

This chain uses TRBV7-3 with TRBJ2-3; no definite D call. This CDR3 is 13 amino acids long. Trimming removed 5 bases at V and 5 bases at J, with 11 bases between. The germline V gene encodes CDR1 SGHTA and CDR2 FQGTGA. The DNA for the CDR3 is TGTGCCAGCAGCATTAGTGGGCTAGATACGCAGTATTTT. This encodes CASSISGLDTQYF.

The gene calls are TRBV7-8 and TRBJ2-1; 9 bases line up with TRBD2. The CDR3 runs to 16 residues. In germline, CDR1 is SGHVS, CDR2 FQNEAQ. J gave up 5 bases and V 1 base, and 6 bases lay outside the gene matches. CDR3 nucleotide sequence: TGTGCCAGCAGCTTAGGGTCTAGCGGGAACCACAATGAGCAGTTCTTC. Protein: CASSLGSSGNHNEQFF.

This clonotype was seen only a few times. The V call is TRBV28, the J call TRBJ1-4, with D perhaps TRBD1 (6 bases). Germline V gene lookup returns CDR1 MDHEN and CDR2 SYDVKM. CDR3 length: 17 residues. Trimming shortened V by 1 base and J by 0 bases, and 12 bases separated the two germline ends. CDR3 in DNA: TGTGCCAGCAGTTTATTCCAGGGGACTACAACTAATGAAAAACTGTTTTTT. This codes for CASSLFQGTTTNEKLFF.

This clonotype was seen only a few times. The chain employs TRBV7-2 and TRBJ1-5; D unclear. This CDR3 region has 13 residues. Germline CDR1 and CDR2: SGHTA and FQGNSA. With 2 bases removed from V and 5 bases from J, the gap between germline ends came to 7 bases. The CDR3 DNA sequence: TGTGCCAGCAGCTTAACGGGTTATCAGCCCCAGCATTTT. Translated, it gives CASSLTGYQPQHF.

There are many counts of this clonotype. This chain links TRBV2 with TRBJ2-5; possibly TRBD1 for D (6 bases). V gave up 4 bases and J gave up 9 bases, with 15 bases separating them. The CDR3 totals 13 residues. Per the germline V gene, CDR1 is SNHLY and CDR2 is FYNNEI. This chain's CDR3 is CASSVDPTGAQYF. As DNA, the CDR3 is TGTGCCAGCAGTGTGGACCCGACAGGAGCCCAGTACTTC.

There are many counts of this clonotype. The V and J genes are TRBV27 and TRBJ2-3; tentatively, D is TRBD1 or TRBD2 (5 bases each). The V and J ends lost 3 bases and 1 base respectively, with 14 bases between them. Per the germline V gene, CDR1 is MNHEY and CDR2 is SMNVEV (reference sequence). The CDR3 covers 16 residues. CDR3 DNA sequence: TGTGCCAGCAGTTTCCTAGGGGACGGTCGCACAGATACGCAGTATTTT. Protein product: CASSFLGDGRTDTQYF.